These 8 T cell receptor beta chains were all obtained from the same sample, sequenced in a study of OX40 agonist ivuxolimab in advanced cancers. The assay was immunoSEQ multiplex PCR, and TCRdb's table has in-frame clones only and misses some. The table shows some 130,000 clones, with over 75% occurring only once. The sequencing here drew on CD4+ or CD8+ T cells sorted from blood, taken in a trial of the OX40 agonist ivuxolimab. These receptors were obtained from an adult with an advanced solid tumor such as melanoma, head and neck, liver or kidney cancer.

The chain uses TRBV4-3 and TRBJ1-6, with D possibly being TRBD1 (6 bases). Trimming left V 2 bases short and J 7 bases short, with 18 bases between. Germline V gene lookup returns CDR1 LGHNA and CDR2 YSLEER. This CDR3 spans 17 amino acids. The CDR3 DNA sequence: TGCGCCAGCAGCCAAACAGGGCCCAGCTACTCCAATTCACCCCTCCACTTT. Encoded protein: CASSQTGPSYSNSPLHF.

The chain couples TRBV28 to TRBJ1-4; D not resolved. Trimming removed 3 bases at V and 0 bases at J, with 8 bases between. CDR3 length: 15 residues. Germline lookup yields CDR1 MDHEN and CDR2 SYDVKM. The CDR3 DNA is TGTGCCAGCAGTTTTTCCGTCACAACTAATGAAAAACTGTTTTTT. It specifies CASSFSVTTNEKLFF.

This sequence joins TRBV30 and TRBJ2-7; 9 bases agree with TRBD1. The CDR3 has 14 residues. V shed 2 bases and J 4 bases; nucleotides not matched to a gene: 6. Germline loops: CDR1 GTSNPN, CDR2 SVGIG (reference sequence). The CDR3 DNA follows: TGTGCCTGGAGTAGTAGACAGGGGGTATACGAGCAGTACTTC. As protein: CAWSSRQGVYEQYF.

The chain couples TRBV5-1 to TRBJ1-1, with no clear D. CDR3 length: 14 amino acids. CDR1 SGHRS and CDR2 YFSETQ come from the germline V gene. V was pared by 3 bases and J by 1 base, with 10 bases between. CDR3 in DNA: TGCGCCAGCAGCTCCTTAATCGGGAACACTGAAGCTTTCTTT. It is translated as CASSSLIGNTEAFF.

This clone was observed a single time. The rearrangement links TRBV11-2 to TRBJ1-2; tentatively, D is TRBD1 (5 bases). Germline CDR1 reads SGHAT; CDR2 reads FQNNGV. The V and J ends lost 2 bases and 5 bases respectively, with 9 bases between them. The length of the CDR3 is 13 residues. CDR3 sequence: CASSLSREYGYTF. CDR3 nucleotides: TGTGCCAGCAGCTTATCCAGGGAATATGGCTACACCTTC.

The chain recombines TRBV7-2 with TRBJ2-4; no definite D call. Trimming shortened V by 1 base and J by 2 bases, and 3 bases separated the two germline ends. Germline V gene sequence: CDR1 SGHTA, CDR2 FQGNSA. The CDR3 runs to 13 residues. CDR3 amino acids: CASSLDPKNIQYF. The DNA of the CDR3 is TGTGCCAGCAGCTTAGATCCCAAAAACATTCAGTACTTC.

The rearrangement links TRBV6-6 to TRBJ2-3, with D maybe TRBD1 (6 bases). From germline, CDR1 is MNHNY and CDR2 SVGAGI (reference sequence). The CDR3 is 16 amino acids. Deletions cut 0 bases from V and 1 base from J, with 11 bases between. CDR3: CASSYSGATGTDTQYF. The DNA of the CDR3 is TGTGCCAGCAGTTACTCGGGGGCAACCGGCACAGATACGCAGTATTTT.

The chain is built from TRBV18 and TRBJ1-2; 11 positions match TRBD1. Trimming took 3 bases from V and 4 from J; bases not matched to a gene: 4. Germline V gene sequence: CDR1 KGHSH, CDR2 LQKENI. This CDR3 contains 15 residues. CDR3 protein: CASSPSGTGGYGYTF. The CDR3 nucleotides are TGTGCCAGCTCACCTTCCGGGACAGGGGGCTATGGCTACACCTTC.